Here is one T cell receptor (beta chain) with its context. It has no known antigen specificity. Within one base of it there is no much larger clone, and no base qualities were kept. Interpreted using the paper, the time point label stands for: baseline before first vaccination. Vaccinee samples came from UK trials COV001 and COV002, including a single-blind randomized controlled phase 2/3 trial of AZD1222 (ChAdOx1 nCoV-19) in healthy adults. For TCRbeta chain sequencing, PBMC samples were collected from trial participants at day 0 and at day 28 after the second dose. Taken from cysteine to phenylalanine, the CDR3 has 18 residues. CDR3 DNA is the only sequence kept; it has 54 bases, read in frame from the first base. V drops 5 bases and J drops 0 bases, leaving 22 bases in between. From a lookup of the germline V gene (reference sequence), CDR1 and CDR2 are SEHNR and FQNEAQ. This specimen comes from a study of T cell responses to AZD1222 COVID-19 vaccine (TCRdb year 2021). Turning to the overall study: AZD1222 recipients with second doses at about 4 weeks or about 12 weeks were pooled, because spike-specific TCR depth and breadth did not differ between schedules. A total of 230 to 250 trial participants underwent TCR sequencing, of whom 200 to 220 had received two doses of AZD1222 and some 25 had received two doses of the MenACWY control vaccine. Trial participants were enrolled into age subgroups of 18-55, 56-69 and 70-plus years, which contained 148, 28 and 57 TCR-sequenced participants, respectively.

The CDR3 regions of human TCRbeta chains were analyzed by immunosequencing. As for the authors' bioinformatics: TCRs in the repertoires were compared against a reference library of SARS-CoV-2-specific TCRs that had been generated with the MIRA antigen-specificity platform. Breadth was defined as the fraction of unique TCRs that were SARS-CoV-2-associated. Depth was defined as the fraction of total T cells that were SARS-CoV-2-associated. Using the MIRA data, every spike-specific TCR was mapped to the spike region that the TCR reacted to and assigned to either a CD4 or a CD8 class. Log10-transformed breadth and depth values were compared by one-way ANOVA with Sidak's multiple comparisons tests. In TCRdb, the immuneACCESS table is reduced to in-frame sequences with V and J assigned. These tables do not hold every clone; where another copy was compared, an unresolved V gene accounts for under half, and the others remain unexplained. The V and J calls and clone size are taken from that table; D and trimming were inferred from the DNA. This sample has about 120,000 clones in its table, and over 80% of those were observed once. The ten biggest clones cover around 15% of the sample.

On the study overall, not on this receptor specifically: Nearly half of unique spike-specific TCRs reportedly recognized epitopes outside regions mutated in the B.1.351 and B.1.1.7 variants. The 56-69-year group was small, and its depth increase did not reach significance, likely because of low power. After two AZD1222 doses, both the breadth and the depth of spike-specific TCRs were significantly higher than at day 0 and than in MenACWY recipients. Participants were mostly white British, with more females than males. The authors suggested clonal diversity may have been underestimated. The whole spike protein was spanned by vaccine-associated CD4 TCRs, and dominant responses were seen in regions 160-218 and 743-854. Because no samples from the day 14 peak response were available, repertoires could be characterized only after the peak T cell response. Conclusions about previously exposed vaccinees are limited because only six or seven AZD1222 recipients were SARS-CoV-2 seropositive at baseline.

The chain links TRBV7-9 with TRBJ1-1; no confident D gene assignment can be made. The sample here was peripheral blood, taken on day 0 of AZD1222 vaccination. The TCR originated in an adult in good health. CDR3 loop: CASSARGGGSNMNTEAFF. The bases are TGTGCCAGCAGCGCACGGGGAGGAGGGTCGAATATGAACACTGAAGCTTTCTTT.